The 19 T cell receptor beta chains listed next were all sequenced from one sample in a study of CD8 T cells in ankylosing spondylitis. Study observations and caveats: Characteristic, it appeared, of ankylosing spondylitis blood was a TCR beta motif of roughly eight highly homologous variants.

For these receptors, no antigen is known. From the 5' RACE reads, TCRdb called clonotypes with MiXCR, one entry per CDR3 protein. The repertoire consists of about 540,000 distinct CDR3 sequences, with roughly 13% occurring once and the leading ten covering almost 7%. The source material was blood, either unsorted or a sorted T cell fraction (not recorded which). Receptors were obtained from a male donor with ankylosing spondylitis.

This clonotype was seen a handful of times. The genes are TRBV18 and TRBJ1-4; D is uncertain. CDR3 length equals 15 residues. CDR1 and CDR2 (germline): KGHSH, LQKENI. V lost 3 bases to trimming and J lost 8 bases, with 16 bases between them. The CDR3 bases are TGTGCCAGCTCACCCGCCACAACGCGGGAGGAAAAACTGTTTTTT. It is translated as CASSPATTREEKLFF.

J is TRBJ2-5 and V is TRBV20-1; D gene uncertain. The CDR3 has 11 residues. Germline V gene sequence: CDR1 DFQATT, CDR2 SNEGSKA (reference sequence). V dropped 6 bases and J dropped 0 bases, with 5 bases sitting between them. The CDR3 DNA reads as TGCAGTGCCTTGTACCAAGAGACCCAGTACTTC. This codes for CSALYQETQYF.

This clonotype was seen once. The chain is built from TRBV11-3 and TRBJ2-2, with a tentative D call TRBD2 (6 bases). This CDR3 spans 14 amino acids. The germline V gene encodes CDR1 SGHNT and CDR2 YENEEA. Trimming took 3 bases from V and 5 from J, leaving 10 bases between them. As DNA, the CDR3 is TGTGCCAGCAGCTTGGGGGGTCTGACCGGGGAGCTGTTTTTT. Residues: CASSLGGLTGELFF.

The chain combines TRBV28 with TRBJ2-3; no definite D call. The CDR3 sequence is 15 residues long. The V end lost 8 bases, the J end lost 0 bases, and 15 bases lay between the germline ends. Germline CDR1 reads MDHEN; CDR2 reads SYDVKM. Here the CDR3 DNA reads TGTGCCAGCGGCACCTTAGGGTCCAGCACAGATACGCAGTATTTT. It yields the protein CASGTLGSSTDTQYF.

This clonotype was seen a few times. The chain uses TRBV20-1 and TRBJ1-1, with D possibly matching TRBD1 (6 bases). Trimming took 0 bases from V and 6 from J, leaving 11 bases between them. Germline values: CDR1 DFQATT, CDR2 SNEGSKA (reference sequence). The CDR3 length is 13 residues. The DNA for the CDR3 is TGCAGTGCTAGAGAGGGGGGGGCGTCTGAAGCTTTCTTT. Translated: CSAREGGASEAFF.

The chain carries TRBV18 and TRBJ1-1; D is undetermined. Trimming took off 3 bases at V and 3 bases at J, with 20 bases between the two ends. This CDR3 region has 17 residues. Germline assignment: CDR1 KGHSH and CDR2 LQKENI. The CDR3 sequence: CASSPNGPTTSYTEAFF. The CDR3 bases are TGTGCCAGCTCACCGAACGGACCGACTACGTCGTACACTGAAGCTTTCTTT. The whole variable domain, remainder taken from reference TRBV18 and TRBJ1-1, is NAGVMQNPRHLVRRRGQEARLRCSPMKGHSHVYWYRQLPEEGLKFMVYLQKENIIDESGMPKERFSAEFPKEGPSILRIQQVVRGDSAAYFCASSPNGPTTSYTEAFFGQGTRLTVV.

The V gene is TRBV7-9, the J gene TRBJ2-5; perhaps D is TRBD1 or TRBD2 (6 bases each). Between the trimmed V and J ends, which lost 5 bases and 5 bases, there was a span of 15 bases. Germline V gene sequence: CDR1 SEHNR, CDR2 FQNEAQ (reference sequence). The CDR3 has 14 residues. The CDR3 region has the DNA TGTGCCAGCAGCCAGATGGCCGGGGGCGAGACCCAGTACTTC. Translating gives CASSQMAGGETQYF.

V gene TRBV5-1 combines with J gene TRBJ2-2; D possibly corresponds to TRBD2 (5 bases). The CDR3 length is 17 residues. The V end lost 5 bases, the J end lost 0 bases, and 17 bases lay between the germline ends. Germline CDR1 is SGHRS and CDR2 is YFSETQ. CDR3 DNA: TGCGCCAGCAGTACCTTTGCTGGACTCGCGAACACCGGGGAGCTGTTTTTT. Its protein product is CASSTFAGLANTGELFF.

In its sample, this clonotype was seen a few times. The chain carries TRBV20-1 and TRBJ1-2; D is ambiguous. Trimming stripped 3 bases from V and 5 bases from J, with 19 bases between. The CDR3 consists of 15 residues. In germline, CDR1 is DFQATT, CDR2 SNEGSKA (reference sequence). Here the CDR3 DNA reads TGCAGTGCTAGTCCCGGGAGAGCCCACCCATATGGCTACACCTTC. Protein product: CSASPGRAHPYGYTF.

This clonotype was counted only a few times. This chain connects TRBV5-1 to TRBJ2-7; 10 bases are shared with TRBD1. This CDR3 contains 15 residues. V was clipped by 4 bases and J by 5 bases; unmatched bases: 9. Germline V CDR1 and CDR2: SGHRS, YFSETQ. In DNA, the CDR3 is TGCGCCAGCAGCATGGGACAGGGGAAGGTAGACGAGCAGTACTTC. This gives the protein CASSMGQGKVDEQYF. Together with reference TRBV5-1 and TRBJ2-7, the CDR3 gives the full variable domain: KAGVTQTPRYLIKTRGQQVTLSCSPISGHRSVSWYQQTPGQGLQFLFEYFSETQRNKGNFPGRFSGRQFSNSRSEMNVSTLELGDSALYLCASSMGQGKVDEQYFGPGTRLTVT.

This clonotype came up a few times. The V call is TRBV20-1, the J call TRBJ2-1; 13 nucleotides agree with TRBD2. The CDR3 loop spans 15 amino acids. Per germline, CDR1 DFQATT and CDR2 SNEGSKA (reference sequence). Losses at the gene ends were 6 bases for V and 8 bases for J; bases not matched to a gene: 10. Written as DNA, the CDR3 is TGCAGTGCCATTGCCGGGACTAGCGGGATCGATGAGCAGTTCTTC. It encodes CSAIAGTSGIDEQFF.

The rearrangement links TRBV3-1 to TRBJ2-7, with D hard to call. Deletions cut 8 bases from V and 3 bases from J, with 11 bases between. CDR1 and CDR2 (germline): LGHDT, YNNKEL (reference sequence). The CDR3 spans 12 residues. The CDR3 sequence is CASGPPGYEQYF. CDR3 bases: TGTGCCAGCGGCCCCCCAGGCTACGAGCAGTACTTC.

This clonotype came up a few times. The CDR3 protein is CASSFIGLAAYEQYF. The DNA for the CDR3 is TGTGCCAGCAGCTTTATTGGGCTAGCGGCCTACGAGCAGTACTTC. The genes are TRBV5-5 and TRBJ2-7, with 7 bases identical to TRBD2. This CDR3 comprises 15 residues. V shed 2 bases and J 2 bases; nucleotides not matched to a gene: 7. Germline CDR1 reads SGHKS; CDR2 reads YYEKEE (reference sequence). Full variable domain (remainder filled in from reference TRBV5-5 and TRBJ2-7): DAGVTQSPTHLIKTRGQQVTLRCSPISGHKSVSWYQQVLGQGPQFIFQYYEKEERGRGNFPDRFSARQFPNYSSELNVNALLLGDSALYLCASSFIGLAAYEQYFGPGTRLTVT.

This clonotype was observed a handful of times. The rearrangement uses TRBV3-1 and TRBJ2-1, with D unclear. Trimming removed 0 bases at V and 0 bases at J, with 9 bases between. The CDR3 has 16 residues. Germline V gene sequence: CDR1 LGHDT, CDR2 YNNKEL (reference sequence). This CDR3 is CASSQDWAGSYNEQFF. CDR3 nucleotides: TGTGCCAGCAGCCAAGATTGGGCAGGCTCCTACAATGAGCAGTTCTTC.

This chain links TRBV29-1 with TRBJ1-1; D gene uncertain. The germline V and J ends were trimmed by 6 bases and 1 base, with 9 bases remaining between them. CDR3 length: 12 amino acids. From germline, CDR1 is SQVTM and CDR2 ANQGSEA. In DNA form, the CDR3 reads TGCAGCGTCCCCCCACAGAACACTGAAGCTTTCTTT. This translates into CSVPPQNTEAFF.

In this sample, this clonotype turned up many times. This chain connects TRBV12-3 or TRBV12-4 to TRBJ2-2, with 8 bases lining up with TRBD1. V dropped 3 bases and J dropped 0; count of bases not matched to a gene: 12. This CDR3 contains 19 residues. In nucleotides, the CDR3 is TGTGCCAGCAGTTTTCCTAAACAGGGGGGTCGGACGAACACCGGGGAGCTGTTTTTT. Its protein is CASSFPKQGGRTNTGELFF.

The V gene is TRBV25-1, the J gene TRBJ2-5, with 8 bases lining up with TRBD2. V lost 4 bases, J lost 3 bases, and 4 bases stayed unmatched. The germline CDR1 and CDR2 sequences are MGHDK and SYGVNS. This CDR3 contains 14 residues. CDR3 nucleotide sequence: TGTGCCAGCAGTGCCCCGACTAGCGAAGAGACCCAGTACTTC. Protein product: CASSAPTSEETQYF.

The rearrangement uses TRBV27 and TRBJ1-5, with 8 bases matching TRBD1. In germline, CDR1 is MNHEY, CDR2 SMNVEV (reference sequence). Trimming took 6 bases from V and 0 from J; bases not matched to a gene: 7. CDR3 size: 16 residues. CDR3 bases: TGTGCCAGCAGCCCTACAGGGGGTACTAGCAATCAGCCCCAGCATTTT. The encoded protein is CASSPTGGTSNQPQHF.

This clonotype occurred many times. The rearrangement joins TRBV11-1 to TRBJ2-1; D perhaps matches TRBD1 (5 bases). V was pared by 1 base and J by 0 bases, with 10 bases between. This CDR3 contains 16 residues. Germline V gives CDR1 SGHAT, CDR2 FQDESV (reference sequence). Here the CDR3 DNA reads TGTGCCAGCAGCTTAGGGGGCGAGAGCTCCTACAATGAGCAGTTCTTC. It is translated as CASSLGGESSYNEQFF.